This TCR beta chain was identified during a study of human T cells and chemical hapten exposure. On the study more broadly: Donors were sensitized with 2% DPC on the upper inner arm.

TCRdb fed the RACE reads into MiXCR, producing one record per CDR3 protein. The data show around 260,000 distinct CDR3 sequences, with over 8% seen just once and approximately 2.3% held by the top ten. This sample's time point: pre-sensitization, week 0. Treatment of the sample: therapeutic diphenylcyclopropenone sensitization with weekly scalp DPC. At every patch-test visit, blood was drawn before the patch test was applied. Alopecia patients between 18 and 70 years old and suitable for DPC were used as donors. Germline CDR1 reads DFQATT; CDR2 reads SNEGSKA (reference sequence). CDR3 length: 18 amino acids. V gave up 6 bases and J gave up 4 bases; unmatched junction bases: 19.

This TCR came from a woman aged 40 to 55 with alopecia areata. Some clones in this sample may be carry-over from other donors' samples. Material: whole blood, obtained in connection with sensitization to the hapten diphenylcyclopropenone (DPC). The rearrangement uses TRBV20-1 and TRBJ2-3; 10 nucleotides match TRBD2. CDR3 in DNA: TGCAGTGCCACCTTGCTTCCGGGAGCGGGAGGGCCCCCAGATACGCAGTATTTT. It codes for CSATLLPGAGGPPDTQYF.